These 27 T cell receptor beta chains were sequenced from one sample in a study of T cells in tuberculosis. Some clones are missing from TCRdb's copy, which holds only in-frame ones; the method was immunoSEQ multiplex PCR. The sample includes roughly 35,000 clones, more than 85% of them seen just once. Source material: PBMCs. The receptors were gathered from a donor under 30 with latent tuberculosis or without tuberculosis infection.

The CDR3 DNA sequence: TGCGCCAGCAGCTTCTCACTAGCGGGGGGGCCAGATGTGCAGTACTTC. Its translation is CASSFSLAGGPDVQYF. The rearrangement uses TRBV5-1 and TRBJ2-7; 13 bases are shared with TRBD2. In germline, CDR1 is SGHRS, CDR2 YFSETQ. CDR3 length: 16 amino acids. The ends lost 2 bases at V and 9 bases at J; junction bases unmatched: 11.

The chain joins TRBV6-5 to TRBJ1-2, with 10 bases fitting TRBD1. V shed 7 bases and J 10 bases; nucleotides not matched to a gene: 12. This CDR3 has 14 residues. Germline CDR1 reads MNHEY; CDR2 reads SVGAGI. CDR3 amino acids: CASTLLRDRGSYTF. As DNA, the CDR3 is TGTGCCAGCACCCTACTTCGGGACAGGGGCTCCTACACCTTC.

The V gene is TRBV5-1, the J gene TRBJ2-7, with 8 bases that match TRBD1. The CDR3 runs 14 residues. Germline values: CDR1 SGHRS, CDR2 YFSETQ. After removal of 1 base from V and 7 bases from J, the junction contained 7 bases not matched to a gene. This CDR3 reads CASSLTQGAGEQYF. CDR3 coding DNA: TGCGCCAGCAGCTTGACCCAGGGGGCCGGGGAGCAGTACTTC.

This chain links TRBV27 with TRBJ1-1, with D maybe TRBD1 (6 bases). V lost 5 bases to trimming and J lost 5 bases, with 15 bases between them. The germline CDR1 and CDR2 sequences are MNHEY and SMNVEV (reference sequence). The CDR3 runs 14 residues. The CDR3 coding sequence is TGTGCCAGCAGTAGACAGGCAACAAGGACTGAAGCTTTCTTT. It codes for CASSRQATRTEAFF.

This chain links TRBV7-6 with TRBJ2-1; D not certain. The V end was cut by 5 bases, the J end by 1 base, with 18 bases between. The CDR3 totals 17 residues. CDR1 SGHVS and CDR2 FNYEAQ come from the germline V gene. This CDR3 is CASSLDTPSGSYNEQFF. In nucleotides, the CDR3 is TGTGCCAGCAGCCTAGACACGCCTAGTGGGTCCTACAATGAGCAGTTCTTC.

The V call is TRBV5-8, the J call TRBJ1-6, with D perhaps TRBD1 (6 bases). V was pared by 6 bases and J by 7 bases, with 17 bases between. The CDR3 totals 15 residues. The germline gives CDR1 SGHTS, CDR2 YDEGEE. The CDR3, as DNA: TGTGCCAGCACCCCTCACCGGGGGGCCAATTCACCCCTCCACTTT. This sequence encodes CASTPHRGANSPLHF. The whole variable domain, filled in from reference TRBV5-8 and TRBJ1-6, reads EAGVTQSPTHLIKTRGQQATLRCSPISGHTSVYWYQQALGLGLQFLLWYDEGEERNRGNFPPRFSGRQFPNYSSELNVNALELEDSALYLCASTPHRGANSPLHFGNGTRLTVT.

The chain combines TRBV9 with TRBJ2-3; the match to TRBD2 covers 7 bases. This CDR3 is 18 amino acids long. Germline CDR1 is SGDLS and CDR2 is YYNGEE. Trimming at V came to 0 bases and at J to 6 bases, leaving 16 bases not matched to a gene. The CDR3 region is CASSVVTAGIGWTDTQYF. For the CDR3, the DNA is TGTGCCAGCAGCGTAGTAACAGCGGGAATTGGATGGACGGATACGCAGTATTTT. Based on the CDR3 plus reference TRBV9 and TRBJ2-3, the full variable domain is DSGVTQTPKHLITATGQRVTLRCSPRSGDLSVYWYQQSLDQGLQFLIQYYNGEERAKGNILERFSAQQFPDLHSELNLSSLELGDSALYFCASSVVTAGIGWTDTQYFGPGTRLTVL.

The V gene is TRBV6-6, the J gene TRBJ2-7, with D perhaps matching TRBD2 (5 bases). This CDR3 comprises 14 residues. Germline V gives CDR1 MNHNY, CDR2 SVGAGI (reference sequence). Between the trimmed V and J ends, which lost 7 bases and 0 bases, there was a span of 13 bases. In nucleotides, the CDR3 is TGTGCCAGCACTAGAGGGTGGGACTCCTACGAGCAGTACTTC. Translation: CASTRGWDSYEQYF.

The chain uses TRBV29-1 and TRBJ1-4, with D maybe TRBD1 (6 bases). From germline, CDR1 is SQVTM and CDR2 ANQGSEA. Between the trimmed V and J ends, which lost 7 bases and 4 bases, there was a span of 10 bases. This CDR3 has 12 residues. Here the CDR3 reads CSGQAFNEKLFF. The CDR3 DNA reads TGCAGCGGACAGGCTTTTAATGAAAAACTGTTTTTT.

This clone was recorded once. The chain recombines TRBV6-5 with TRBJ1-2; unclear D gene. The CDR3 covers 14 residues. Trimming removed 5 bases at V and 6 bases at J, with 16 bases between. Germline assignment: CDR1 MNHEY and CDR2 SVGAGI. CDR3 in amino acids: CASSTPGAFDGYTF. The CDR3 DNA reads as TGTGCCAGCAGTACCCCCGGAGCCTTCGATGGCTACACCTTC.

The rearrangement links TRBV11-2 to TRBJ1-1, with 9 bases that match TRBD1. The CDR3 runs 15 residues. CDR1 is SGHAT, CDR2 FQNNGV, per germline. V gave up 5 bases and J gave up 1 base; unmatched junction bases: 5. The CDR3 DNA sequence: TGTGCCAGCAGCACACCGGACAGGGGGAACACTGAAGCTTTCTTT. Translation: CASSTPDRGNTEAFF.

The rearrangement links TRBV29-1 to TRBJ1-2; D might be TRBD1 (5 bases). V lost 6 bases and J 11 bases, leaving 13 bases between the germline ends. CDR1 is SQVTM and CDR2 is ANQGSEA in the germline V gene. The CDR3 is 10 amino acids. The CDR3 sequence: CSVLGQGYTF. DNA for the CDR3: TGCAGCGTCCTAGGGCAGGGATACACCTTC.

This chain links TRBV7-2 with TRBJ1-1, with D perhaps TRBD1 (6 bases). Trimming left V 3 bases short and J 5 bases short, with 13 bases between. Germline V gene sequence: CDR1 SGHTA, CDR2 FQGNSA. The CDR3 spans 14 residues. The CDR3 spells CASSLFDRTTEAFF. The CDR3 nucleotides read TGTGCCAGCAGCTTGTTCGACAGGACGACTGAAGCTTTCTTT. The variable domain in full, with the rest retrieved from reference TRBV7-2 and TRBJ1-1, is GAGVSQSPSNKVTEKGKDVELRCDPISGHTALYWYRQSLGQGLEFLIYFQGNSAPDKSGLPSDRFSAERTGGSVSTLTIQRTQQEDSAVYLCASSLFDRTTEAFFGQGTRLTVV.

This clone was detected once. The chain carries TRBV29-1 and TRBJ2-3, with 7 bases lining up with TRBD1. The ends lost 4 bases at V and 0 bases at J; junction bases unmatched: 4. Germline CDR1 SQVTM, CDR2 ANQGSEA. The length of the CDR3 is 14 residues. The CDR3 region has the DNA TGCAGCGTTGCGACGACAGGGAGCACAGATACGCAGTATTTT. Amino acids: CSVATTGSTDTQYF.

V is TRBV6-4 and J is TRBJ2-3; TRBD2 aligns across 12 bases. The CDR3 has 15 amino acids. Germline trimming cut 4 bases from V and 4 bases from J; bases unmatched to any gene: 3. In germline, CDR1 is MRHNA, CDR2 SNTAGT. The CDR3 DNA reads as TGTGCCAGCAGTGTCGCTAGCGGGGGGGCAGATACGCAGTATTTT. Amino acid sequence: CASSVASGGADTQYF.

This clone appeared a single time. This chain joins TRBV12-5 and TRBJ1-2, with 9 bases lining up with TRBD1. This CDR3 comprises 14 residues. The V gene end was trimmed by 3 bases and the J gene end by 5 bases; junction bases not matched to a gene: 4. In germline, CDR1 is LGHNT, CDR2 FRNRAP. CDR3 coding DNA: TGTGCTAGTGGTTTTACGGGACAGGGTTATGGCTACACCTTC. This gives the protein CASGFTGQGYGYTF.

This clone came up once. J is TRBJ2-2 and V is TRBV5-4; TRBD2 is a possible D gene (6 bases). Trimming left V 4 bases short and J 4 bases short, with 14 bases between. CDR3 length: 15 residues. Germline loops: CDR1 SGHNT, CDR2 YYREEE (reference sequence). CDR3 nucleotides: TGTGCCAGCAGCCCCCCGGGGGATGGCACCGGGGAGCTGTTTTTT. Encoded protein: CASSPPGDGTGELFF.

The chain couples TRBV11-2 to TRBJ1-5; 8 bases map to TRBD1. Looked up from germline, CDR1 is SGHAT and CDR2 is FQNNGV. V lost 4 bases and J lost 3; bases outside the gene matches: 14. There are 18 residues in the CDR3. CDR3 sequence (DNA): TGTGCCAGCAGCTCCTGGGTATCTCGGGACAGGTACAATCAGCCCCAGCATTTT. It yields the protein CASSSWVSRDRYNQPQHF.

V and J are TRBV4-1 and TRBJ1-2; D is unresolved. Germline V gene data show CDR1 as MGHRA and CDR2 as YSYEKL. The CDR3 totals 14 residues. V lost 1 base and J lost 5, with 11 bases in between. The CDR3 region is CASSQVGDRYGYTF. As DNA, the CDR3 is TGCGCCAGCAGCCAAGTAGGAGATAGATATGGCTACACCTTC.

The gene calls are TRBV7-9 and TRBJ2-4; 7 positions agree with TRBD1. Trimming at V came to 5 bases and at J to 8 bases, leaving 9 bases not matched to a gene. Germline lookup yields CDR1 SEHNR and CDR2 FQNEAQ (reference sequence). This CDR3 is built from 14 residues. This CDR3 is CASSDPTGMDIQYF. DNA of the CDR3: TGTGCCAGCAGCGACCCGACAGGGATGGACATTCAGTACTTC.

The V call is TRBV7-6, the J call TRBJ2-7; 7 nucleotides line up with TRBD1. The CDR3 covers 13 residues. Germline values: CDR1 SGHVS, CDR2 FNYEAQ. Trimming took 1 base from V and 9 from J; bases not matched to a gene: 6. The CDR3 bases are TGTGCCAGCAGCTTAGAAGTACAGGGGCCGCAGTACTTC. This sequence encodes CASSLEVQGPQYF.

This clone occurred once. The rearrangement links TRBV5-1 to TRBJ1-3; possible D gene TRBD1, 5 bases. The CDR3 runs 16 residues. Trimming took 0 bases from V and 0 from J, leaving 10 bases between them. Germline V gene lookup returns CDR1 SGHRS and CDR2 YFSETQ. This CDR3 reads CASSLGGDSSGNTIYF. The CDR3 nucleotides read TGCGCCAGCAGCTTGGGAGGGGACTCCTCTGGAAACACCATATATTTT.

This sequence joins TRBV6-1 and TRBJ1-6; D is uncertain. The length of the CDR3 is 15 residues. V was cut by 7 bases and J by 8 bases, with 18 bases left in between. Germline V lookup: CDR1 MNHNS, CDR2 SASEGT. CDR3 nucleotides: TGTGCCAGCACCTACACCCCAGAGGTGGATTCACCCCTCCACTTT. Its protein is CASTYTPEVDSPLHF.

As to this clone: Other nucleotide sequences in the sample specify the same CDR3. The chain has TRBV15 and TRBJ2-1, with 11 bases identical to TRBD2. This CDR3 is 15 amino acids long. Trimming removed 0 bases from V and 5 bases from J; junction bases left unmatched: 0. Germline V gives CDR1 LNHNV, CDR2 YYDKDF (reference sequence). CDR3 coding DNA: TGTGCCACCAGCAGAGAACTAGCGGGGGACAATGAGCAGTTCTTC. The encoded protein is CATSRELAGDNEQFF.

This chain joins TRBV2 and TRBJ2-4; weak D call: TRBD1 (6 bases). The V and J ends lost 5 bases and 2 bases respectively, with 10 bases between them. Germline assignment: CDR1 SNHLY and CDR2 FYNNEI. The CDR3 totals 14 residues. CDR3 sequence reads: CASSPRDTKNIQYF. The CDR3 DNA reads TGTGCCAGCAGTCCTCGGGACACCAAAAACATTCAGTACTTC.

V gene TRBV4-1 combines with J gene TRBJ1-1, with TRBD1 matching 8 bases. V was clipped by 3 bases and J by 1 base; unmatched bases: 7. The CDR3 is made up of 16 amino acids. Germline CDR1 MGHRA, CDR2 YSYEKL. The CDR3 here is CASSQKDRASNTEAFF. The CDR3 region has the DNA TGCGCCAGCAGCCAGAAGGACAGGGCCTCGAACACTGAAGCTTTCTTT.

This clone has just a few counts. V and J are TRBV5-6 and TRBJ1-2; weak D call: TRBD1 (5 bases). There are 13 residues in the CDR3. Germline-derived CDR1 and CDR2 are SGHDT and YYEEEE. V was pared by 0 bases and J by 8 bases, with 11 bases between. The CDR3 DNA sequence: TGTGCCAGCAGCTTGGCCACAGGTGGGGGCTACACCTTC. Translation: CASSLATGGGYTF.